These T cell receptor beta chains were read from a single sample in a study of blood T cell repertoires in COVID-19. TCRdb's table, derived via immunoSEQ multiplex PCR, lists solely in-frame clones and lacks some. Altogether under 70,000 clones are present, around 80% being singletons, with the ten largest covering 9% to 10%. Sequenced sample: peripheral blood. Receptors originate from a human donor in a cohort sampled during active COVID-19. CDR3s include the opening cysteine and the closing phenylalanine or tryptophan. A D gene is named only where the DNA matches it firmly. Where a row states a size, it is once, few, many or the class of an expanded clone; other rows omit it.

CDR3nt	CDR3aa	j_gene	abundance	d_gene	v_gene
TGTGCCAGTAGTGCTTCGACAGGGGACCTCGCCAAGCAGTACTTC	CASSASTGDLAKQYF	TRBJ2-7	NA	TRBD1	TRBV19
TGTGCCAGCAGAAAAAACCCGGGACAGGGGAACTATGGCTACACCTTC	CASRKNPGQGNYGYTF	TRBJ1-2	NA	TRBD1	TRBV6-6
TGTGCCACCAGTGATAATTACAGGAGTGGTGGCAATGAGCAGTTCTTC	CATSDNYRSGGNEQFF	TRBJ2-1	NA	NA	TRBV24-1
TGTGCCACCAGCAGAGAGCCCCCACAGGGGGCGCGGTACTATGGCTACACCTTC	CATSREPPQGARYYGYTF	TRBJ1-2	once	TRBD1	TRBV15
TGTGCCAGCAGCTTAAAGGGGGGTTTAGTCGGCGGGAGGGGCTCCTACAATGAGCAGTTCTTC	CASSLKGGLVGGRGSYNEQFF	TRBJ2-1	once	TRBD2	TRBV13
TGTGCCAGCAGTGATCGGGAGGGCCGGTCCAATGAGCAGTTCTTC	CASSDREGRSNEQFF	TRBJ2-1	NA	TRBD2	TRBV2
TGTGCCAGTCGGGGGGCGGGACAAACGGGGACGGCCAAAAACATTCAGTACTTC	CASRGAGQTGTAKNIQYF	TRBJ2-4	NA	NA	TRBV19
TGTGCCAGCAGCTCAGGGGGTAAAGCAACTAATGAAAAACTGTTTTTT	CASSSGGKATNEKLFF	TRBJ1-4	once	TRBD1	TRBV5-4
TGTGCCAGCAGTTTTAAGGGGGGGGTAACTGGCTACGAGCAGTACTTC	CASSFKGGVTGYEQYF	TRBJ2-7	NA	NA	TRBV28
TGTGCCACCACCCATACTTCGTTAGCGGACGCCTACAATGAGCAGTTCTTC	CATTHTSLADAYNEQFF	TRBJ2-1	NA	NA	TRBV24-1
TGTGCCAGCTACAGGGTCTCCTACGAGCAGTACTTC	CASYRVSYEQYF	TRBJ2-7	NA	NA	TRBV6-5